Listed here are 10 T cell receptor beta chains from one sample, sequenced in a study of beta chain features in type 1 diabetes. Sequenced material consisted of expressed TCRB transcripts (all of the isolated RNA was reverse transcribed). This table comes from immunoSEQ multiplex PCR, and its TCRdb copy is limited to in-frame clones, with some not included. In the table there are under 400,000 clones, around 20% of which are singletons. Sequencing used naive CD4+ T cells from blood. The receptors shown here come from a woman aged 18-29 years in good health.

This clone occurred a few times. V gene TRBV7-9 combines with J gene TRBJ2-5; 9 nucleotides align to TRBD1. This CDR3 contains 15 residues. With 2 bases clipped from V and 5 bases from J, the junction kept 6 bases outside the gene matches. CDR1 and CDR2 (germline): SEHNR, FQNEAQ (reference sequence). CDR3 DNA: TGTGCCAGCAGCTTAAGGACAGGGGCGGGGGAGACCCAGTACTTC. It translates to CASSLRTGAGETQYF.

The V call is TRBV7-2, the J call TRBJ1-1; D may be TRBD1 (5 bases). Germline lookup yields CDR1 SGHTA and CDR2 FQGNSA. V lost 4 bases and J 5 bases, leaving 11 bases between the germline ends. The CDR3 extends over 13 amino acids. The CDR3 DNA reads TGTGCCAGCAGCTCACAAACAGGAACTGAAGCTTTCTTT. It encodes CASSSQTGTEAFF.

In this sample, this clone turned up a few times. The chain joins TRBV9 to TRBJ1-2; TRBD1 matches 11 bases. The CDR3 sequence is 16 residues long. Germline V gives CDR1 SGDLS, CDR2 YYNGEE. The V gene end was trimmed by 1 base and the J gene end by 8 bases; junction bases not matched to a gene: 10. The CDR3 bases are TGTGCCAGCAGCGTAAGTTCCTGGACAGGGGGCCGGGGCTACACCTTC. Translation gives CASSVSSWTGGRGYTF.

This clone was detected a few times. This chain joins TRBV2 and TRBJ2-1, with D maybe TRBD2 (5 bases). Germline assignment: CDR1 SNHLY and CDR2 FYNNEI. V dropped 7 bases and J dropped 1 base, with 11 bases sitting between them. The CDR3 contains 14 residues. As DNA, the CDR3 is TGTGCCAGCACTGGGAGTTGGTCCTACAATGAGCAGTTCTTC. As protein: CASTGSWSYNEQFF.

V gene TRBV7-8 combines with J gene TRBJ1-5; tentatively, D is TRBD1 (6 bases). CDR3 length: 15 residues. From germline, CDR1 is SGHVS and CDR2 FQNEAQ. V lost 5 bases to trimming and J lost 2 bases, with 13 bases between them. This CDR3 is CASSQFRTGNQPQHF. Here the CDR3 DNA reads TGTGCCAGCAGCCAGTTCCGGACAGGCAATCAGCCCCAGCATTTT.

The chain links TRBV6-5 to TRBJ1-6, with 7 nucleotides matching TRBD1. This CDR3 has 14 amino acids. V was clipped by 5 bases and J by 5 bases; unmatched bases: 3. The germline V gene encodes CDR1 MNHEY and CDR2 SVGAGI. The CDR3 DNA reads as TGTGCCAGCAGTATAACAGGGGATAATTCACCCCTCCACTTT. It encodes CASSITGDNSPLHF.

This clone turned up a few times. The chain combines TRBV30 with TRBJ1-4; a weak D match, TRBD1 (5 bases). Germline V gives CDR1 GTSNPN, CDR2 SVGIG (reference sequence). The length of the CDR3 is 13 residues. The V end was cut by 0 bases, the J end by 7 bases, with 9 bases between. Here the CDR3 DNA reads TGTGCCTGGAGTGTAGTTAGGGGTGAAAAACTGTTTTTT. Its protein is CAWSVVRGEKLFF.

This clone has just a few counts. The J gene is TRBJ2-6, the V gene TRBV2; D may be TRBD2 (6 bases). Germline V lookup: CDR1 SNHLY, CDR2 FYNNEI. With 3 bases removed from V and 3 bases from J, the gap between germline ends came to 9 bases. The CDR3 has 15 residues. This CDR3 is CASSEEGHGANVLTF. CDR3 nucleotide sequence: TGTGCCAGCAGTGAGGAGGGGCATGGGGCCAACGTCCTGACTTTC. Based on the CDR3 plus reference TRBV2 and TRBJ2-6, the full variable domain is EPEVTQTPSHQVTQMGQEVILRCVPISNHLYFYWYRQILGQKVEFLVSFYNNEISEKSEIFDDQFSVERPDGSNFTLKIRSTKLEDSAMYFCASSEEGHGANVLTFGAGSRLTVL.

The chain has TRBV5-4 and TRBJ1-2, with 8 nucleotides matching TRBD1. V shed 2 bases and J 8 bases; nucleotides not matched to a gene: 20. The CDR3 loop spans 18 amino acids. Germline values: CDR1 SGHNT, CDR2 YYREEE (reference sequence). DNA for the CDR3: TGTGCCAGCAGCTTATGGTTACGGACAGGGAGAACGTATCGCGGCTACACCTTC. Translation gives CASSLWLRTGRTYRGYTF.

As for this clone: Other DNA sequences from this sample encode an identical CDR3 as well. The chain joins TRBV5-1 to TRBJ2-5; TRBD1 matches at 8 bases. This CDR3 region has 14 residues. The J segment lost 5 bases and the V segment lost 2 bases, leaving 5 bases of the junction unmatched. CDR1 is SGHRS, CDR2 YFSETQ, per germline. CDR3 coding DNA: TGCGCCAGCAGCTTAGGACAGGGCTGGGAGACCCAGTACTTC. Its translation: CASSLGQGWETQYF. The full variable domain, with the rest looked up from reference TRBV5-1 and TRBJ2-5, is KAGVTQTPRYLIKTRGQQVTLSCSPISGHRSVSWYQQTPGQGLQFLFEYFSETQRNKGNFPGRFSGRQFSNSRSEMNVSTLELGDSALYLCASSLGQGWETQYFGPGTRLLVL.